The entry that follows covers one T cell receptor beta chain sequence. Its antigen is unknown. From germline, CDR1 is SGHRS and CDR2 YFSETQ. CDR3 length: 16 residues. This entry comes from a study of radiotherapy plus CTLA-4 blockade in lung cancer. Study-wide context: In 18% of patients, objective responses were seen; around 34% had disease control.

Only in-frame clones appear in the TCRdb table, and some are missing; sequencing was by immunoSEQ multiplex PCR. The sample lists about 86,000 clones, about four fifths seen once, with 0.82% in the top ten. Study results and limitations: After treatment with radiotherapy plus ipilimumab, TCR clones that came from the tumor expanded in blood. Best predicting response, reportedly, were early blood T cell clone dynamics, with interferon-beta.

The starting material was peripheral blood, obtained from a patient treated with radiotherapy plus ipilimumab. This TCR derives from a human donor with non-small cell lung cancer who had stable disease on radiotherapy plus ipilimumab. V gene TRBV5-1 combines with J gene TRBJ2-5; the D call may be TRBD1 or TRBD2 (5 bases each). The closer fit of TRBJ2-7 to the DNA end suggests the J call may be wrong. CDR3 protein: CASSFSGTAYSYEQYF. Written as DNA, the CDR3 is TGCGCCAGCAGCTTCTCCGGGACGGCCTACTCCTACGAGCAGTACTTC.